This entry lists 18 T cell receptor beta chains sequenced from one sample in a study of CD4 T cells in relation to SARS-CoV-2 and coronaviruses. This table comes from immunoSEQ multiplex PCR, and its TCRdb copy is limited to in-frame clones, with some not included. The sample records roughly 30,000 clones, around 78% being singletons. Before the COVID-19 pandemic, during about 2011-2019, CD4+ T cells were taken from unexposed donors. Isolation of CD4+ T cells took place after less than 13 days in culture. The antigens of these receptors remain unknown. The sequencing input was CD4+ T cells from PBMCs, cultured in vitro. Source of these receptors: a human donor in good health.

The rearrangement uses TRBV19 and TRBJ2-7, with D uncertain. The germline gives CDR1 LNHDA, CDR2 SQIVND (reference sequence). Trimming shortened V by 3 bases and J by 1 base, and 10 bases separated the two germline ends. The CDR3 totals 14 residues. CDR3 residues: CASSMSRQSYEQYF. The CDR3 DNA follows: TGTGCCAGTAGTATGAGTAGGCAGTCCTACGAGCAGTACTTC.

This clone was counted between two and nine times. The chain has TRBV10-1 and TRBJ2-7; D is unclear. Germline CDR1 and CDR2: WNHNN and SYGVQD (reference sequence). V dropped 3 bases and J dropped 1 base, with 13 bases sitting between them. The CDR3 loop spans 15 amino acids. The chain's CDR3 is CASSEGIGPSYEQYF. DNA of the CDR3: TGCGCCAGCAGTGAAGGGATAGGCCCTTCCTACGAGCAGTACTTC.

The chain carries TRBV7-9 and TRBJ2-5, with D perhaps assigned TRBD1 or TRBD2 (6 bases each). CDR1 is SEHNR and CDR2 is FQNEAQ in the germline V gene (reference sequence). The CDR3 consists of 13 residues. V lost 7 bases to trimming and J lost 5 bases, with 14 bases between them. The CDR3 bases are TGTGCCAGCAAGGGGGGACCCTTGGAGACCCAGTACTTC. Translating it yields CASKGGPLETQYF. The full variable domain, with the rest looked up from reference TRBV7-9 and TRBJ2-5, is DTGVSQNPRHKITKRGQNVTFRCDPISEHNRLYWYRQTLGQGPEFLTYFQNEAQLEKSRLLSDRFSAERPKGSFSTLEIQRTEQGDSAMYLCASKGGPLETQYFGPGTRLLVL.

This chain uses TRBV19 with TRBJ1-6; 10 positions agree with TRBD1. CDR1 and CDR2 (germline): LNHDA, SQIVND (reference sequence). CDR3 length equals 15 residues. Germline trimming cut 2 bases from V and 8 bases from J; bases unmatched to any gene: 3. The CDR3 nucleotides are TGTGCCAGTAGTATATCGGGACAGGGGTATTCACCCCTCCACTTT. Its protein is CASSISGQGYSPLHF.

The chain uses TRBV7-2 and TRBJ1-6; 9 bases map to TRBD1. V dropped 4 bases and J dropped 6; count of bases not matched to a gene: 7. Germline V gene lookup returns CDR1 SGHTA and CDR2 FQGNSA. The CDR3 runs to 16 residues. CDR3 sequence: CASSSPGQGVNSPLHF. In DNA form, the CDR3 reads TGTGCCAGCAGCTCCCCGGGACAGGGCGTTAATTCACCCCTCCACTTT.

This chain uses TRBV6-6 with TRBJ1-2; D may be TRBD1 (6 bases). V was cut by 6 bases and J by 4 bases, with 21 bases left in between. The CDR3 contains 16 residues. Germline values: CDR1 MNHNY, CDR2 SVGAGI (reference sequence). CDR3: CASRRQQGYQVYGYTF. DNA for the CDR3: TGTGCCAGCAGACGACAACAGGGCTACCAGGTCTATGGCTACACCTTC.

This chain uses TRBV24-1 with TRBJ2-3, with TRBD2 matching over 13 bases. Germline values: CDR1 KGHDR, CDR2 SFDVKD. This CDR3 comprises 17 residues. Germline trimming cut 3 bases from V and 6 bases from J; bases unmatched to any gene: 8. CDR3 sequence (DNA): TGTGCCACCAGTGATCCAAGACTAGCGGGGGGCCCCGATACGCAGTATTTT. This translates into CATSDPRLAGGPDTQYF.

J is TRBJ2-7 and V is TRBV12-3 or TRBV12-4; 10 bases agree with TRBD1. This CDR3 has 13 residues. The junction had 11 bases not matched to a gene; V was cut back by 10 bases and J by 8 bases. The CDR3, as DNA: TGTGCCACGGCGATCGACAGGGGGCAAAAGCAGTACTTC. This gives the protein CATAIDRGQKQYF.

There are a few counts of this clone. The V gene is TRBV4-3, the J gene TRBJ1-5, with TRBD1 as a possible D gene (5 bases). Germline V gives CDR1 LGHNA, CDR2 YSLEER. The CDR3 sequence is 17 residues long. Trimming shortened V by 0 bases and J by 2 bases, and 14 bases separated the two germline ends. CDR3 amino acids: CASSQDLRGKGNQPQHF. DNA of the CDR3: TGCGCCAGCAGCCAAGATCTACGGGGGAAGGGCAATCAGCCCCAGCATTTT.

The genes are TRBV29-1 and TRBJ2-7; D is perhaps TRBD2 (6 bases). The germline gives CDR1 SQVTM, CDR2 ANQGSEA. V was trimmed by 5 bases and J by 5 bases, leaving 19 bases between them. The CDR3 sequence is 14 residues long. As DNA, the CDR3 is TGCAGCGTTCGCCTTACCGGGACTTTGGACGAGCAGTACTTC. This codes for CSVRLTGTLDEQYF.

This clone was detected a few times. V gene TRBV19 combines with J gene TRBJ2-2; D is possibly TRBD2 (6 bases). The V gene lost 3 bases and the J gene lost 6 bases, with 14 bases spanning the gap. This CDR3 spans 15 amino acids. CDR1 is LNHDA, CDR2 SQIVND, per germline (reference sequence). The chain's CDR3 is CASSIPTGEAGELFF. CDR3 coding DNA: TGTGCCAGTAGTATCCCCACGGGAGAGGCCGGGGAGCTGTTTTTT.

The chain uses TRBV7-2 and TRBJ2-3; 12 nucleotides agree with TRBD2. V lost 5 bases and J lost 7; bases outside the gene matches: 7. The CDR3 sequence is 15 residues long. Per germline, CDR1 SGHTA and CDR2 FQGNSA. The CDR3 protein is CASSPNLAGGHTQYF. CDR3 DNA: TGTGCCAGCAGCCCTAATCTAGCGGGGGGGCATACGCAGTATTTT. Supplemented by reference TRBV7-2 and TRBJ2-3, the full variable domain reads GAGVSQSPSNKVTEKGKDVELRCDPISGHTALYWYRQSLGQGLEFLIYFQGNSAPDKSGLPSDRFSAERTGGSVSTLTIQRTQQEDSAVYLCASSPNLAGGHTQYFGPGTRLTVL.

This chain connects TRBV5-1 to TRBJ2-1, with 8 positions matching TRBD2. The germline V gene encodes CDR1 SGHRS and CDR2 YFSETQ. V lost 2 bases to trimming and J lost 2 bases; unmatched junction nucleotides: 6. The CDR3 runs 16 residues. The CDR3 region is CASSFSSGGPYNEQFF. CDR3 in DNA: TGCGCCAGCAGCTTTTCCAGCGGGGGCCCCTACAATGAGCAGTTCTTC.

The rearrangement joins TRBV19 to TRBJ2-5; no clear D gene. V was pared by 3 bases and J by 1 base, with 9 bases between. This CDR3 comprises 14 residues. Looked up from germline, CDR1 is LNHDA and CDR2 is SQIVND (reference sequence). CDR3 amino acids: CASSIVAGQETQYF. The CDR3 DNA reads as TGTGCCAGTAGTATCGTGGCAGGCCAAGAGACCCAGTACTTC.

The V call is TRBV29-1, the J call TRBJ1-2, with no clear D. CDR1 is SQVTM and CDR2 is ANQGSEA in the germline V gene. Trimming pared 4 bases from V and 6 bases from J, leaving 9 bases between. This CDR3 comprises 11 residues. CDR3 nucleotide sequence: TGCAGCGTTGGAGGGTTGGATGGCTACACCTTC. Protein: CSVGGLDGYTF.

The chain combines TRBV29-1 with TRBJ1-2; tentative D call: TRBD1 (5 bases). The CDR3 is 12 amino acids. Germline loops: CDR1 SQVTM, CDR2 ANQGSEA. V lost 2 bases, J lost 8 bases, and 12 bases lay in between. The chain's CDR3 is CSVEWPGLGYTF. The DNA for the CDR3 is TGCAGCGTTGAATGGCCGGGGCTGGGCTACACCTTC.

In this sample, this clone turned up once. The genes are TRBV12-3 or TRBV12-4 and TRBJ1-6; TRBD1 aligns across 7 bases. This CDR3 region has 12 residues. V shed 6 bases and J 12 bases; nucleotides not matched to a gene: 5. DNA of the CDR3: TGTGCCAGCAGCCGGACAGGCGGACCCCTCCACTTT. It is translated as CASSRTGGPLHF.

The chain combines TRBV10-1 with TRBJ2-5, with TRBD1 as a possible D gene (7 bases). The CDR3 is 14 residues long. The germline V and J ends were trimmed by 3 bases and 5 bases, with 13 bases remaining between them. The germline V gene encodes CDR1 WNHNN and CDR2 SYGVQD (reference sequence). CDR3 sequence: CASSDVQGRETQYF. CDR3 nucleotide sequence: TGCGCCAGCAGTGATGTACAGGGGAGGGAGACCCAGTACTTC.